This entry lists 27 T cell receptor beta chains sequenced from one sample in a study of blood T cells in healthy people across ages. Through a sample-barcoded 5' primer and a J-beta primer mix, a second PCR was run for roughly 6 to 11 cycles. A single record per CDR3 protein comes from TCRdb applying MiXCR to the 5' RACE reads. Of roughly 900,000 distinct CDR3 sequences listed, around 49% were seen once; the top ten hold roughly 13%. The sample comprised blood. These receptors originate from a man under 40 in good health.

This clonotype was counted between two and nine times. This sequence joins TRBV20-1 and TRBJ2-3; 9 positions agree with TRBD2. The junction had 12 bases not matched to a gene; V was cut back by 0 bases and J by 5 bases. The germline V gene encodes CDR1 DFQATT and CDR2 SNEGSKA (reference sequence). The CDR3 contains 17 residues. CDR3 coding DNA: TGCAGTGCTAGAGATCGGGTAGCGGGGGCGCAGGGAGATACGCAGTATTTT. It translates to CSARDRVAGAQGDTQYF.

The V gene is TRBV20-1, the J gene TRBJ2-7; 9 bases are shared with TRBD2. The germline V gene has CDR1 DFQATT and CDR2 SNEGSKA (reference sequence). The CDR3 totals 14 residues. The ends lost 4 bases at V and 4 bases at J; junction bases unmatched: 8. The CDR3 loop is CSATSSGREYEQYF. CDR3 DNA sequence: TGCAGTGCTACCAGTAGCGGGAGAGAATACGAGCAGTACTTC.

In this sample, this clonotype turned up a few times. The chain recombines TRBV7-9 with TRBJ2-1; 9 bases map to TRBD1. The germline V gene has CDR1 SEHNR and CDR2 FQNEAQ (reference sequence). There are 15 residues in the CDR3. Trimming took 5 bases from V and 4 from J; bases not matched to a gene: 6. CDR3 in DNA: TGTGCCAGCAGCCCACGGACAGGGGTTTACAATGAGCAGTTCTTC. Translation gives CASSPRTGVYNEQFF.

V gene TRBV18 combines with J gene TRBJ2-1; perhaps TRBD1 as D (6 bases). This CDR3 region has 16 residues. Germline CDR1 and CDR2: KGHSH and LQKENI. V lost 0 bases and J 6 bases, leaving 15 bases between the germline ends. The CDR3 is CASSPPSGVVANEQFF. CDR3 nucleotide sequence: TGTGCCAGCTCACCACCGTCAGGGGTCGTGGCCAATGAGCAGTTCTTC. The whole variable domain, filled in from reference TRBV18 and TRBJ2-1, reads NAGVMQNPRHLVRRRGQEARLRCSPMKGHSHVYWYRQLPEEGLKFMVYLQKENIIDESGMPKERFSAEFPKEGPSILRIQQVVRGDSAAYFCASSPPSGVVANEQFFGPGTRLTVL.

A single count supports this clonotype. The chain couples TRBV4-2 to TRBJ1-6; 10 bases are a match to TRBD1. The germline CDR1 and CDR2 sequences are LGHNA and YNFKEQ. The CDR3 length is 16 residues. Unmatched junction bases numbered 9, after V lost 4 bases and J lost 9 bases. The CDR3 is CASSLLGGTGVSPLHF. The CDR3, as DNA: TGTGCCAGCAGCCTCCTGGGGGGGACAGGGGTTTCACCCCTCCACTTT.

The chain couples TRBV14 to TRBJ1-6, with D uncertain. Trimming left V 5 bases short and J 5 bases short, with 22 bases between. The CDR3 consists of 18 residues. From germline, CDR1 is SGHDN and CDR2 FVKESK. CDR3 sequence reads: CASSDQGPGVLNNSPLHF. The DNA for the CDR3 is TGTGCCAGCAGCGACCAAGGTCCGGGAGTGTTGAATAATTCACCCCTCCACTTT.

This chain joins TRBV20-1 and TRBJ2-5; D is undetermined. Per the germline V gene, CDR1 is DFQATT and CDR2 is SNEGSKA (reference sequence). This CDR3 is 9 amino acids long. V dropped 8 bases and J dropped 5 bases, with 6 bases sitting between them. This chain's CDR3 is CSPSETQYF. The CDR3 DNA sequence: TGCAGTCCCTCGGAGACCCAGTACTTC.

The J gene is TRBJ2-7, the V gene TRBV7-2, with 7 bases matching TRBD2. This CDR3 spans 14 amino acids. The J segment lost 6 bases and the V segment lost 1 base, leaving 6 bases of the junction unmatched. CDR1 is SGHTA, CDR2 FQGNSA, per germline. The DNA of the CDR3 is TGTGCCAGCAGCTTAGGGATTAGCGGGCGCGAGCAGTACTTC. This codes for CASSLGISGREQYF.

This chain joins TRBV7-9 and TRBJ2-5, with D possibly TRBD2 on 5 matching bases. Germline values: CDR1 SEHNR, CDR2 FQNEAQ (reference sequence). V lost 5 bases, J lost 4 bases, and 14 bases lay in between. The CDR3 spans 14 residues. CDR3 loop: CASSPVIEGETQYF. CDR3 sequence (DNA): TGTGCCAGCAGCCCGGTCATCGAGGGAGAGACCCAGTACTTC.

The J gene is TRBJ2-7, the V gene TRBV6-2 or TRBV6-3; 8 bases match TRBD1. Germline CDR1 is MNHEY and CDR2 is SVGEGT. V lost 7 bases and J lost 1; bases outside the gene matches: 6. This CDR3 contains 14 residues. CDR3 residues: CASTHQGASYEQYF. The CDR3 DNA reads TGTGCCAGCACCCACCAGGGGGCTTCCTACGAGCAGTACTTC.

This sequence joins TRBV5-1 and TRBJ2-7; D perhaps matches TRBD1 (6 bases). With 4 bases removed from V and 5 bases from J, the gap between germline ends came to 16 bases. The CDR3 is 14 residues long. Germline loops: CDR1 SGHRS, CDR2 YFSETQ. CDR3: CASSGTQGADEQYF. CDR3 coding DNA: TGCGCCAGCAGCGGGACACAGGGCGCCGACGAGCAGTACTTC.

The chain has TRBV27 and TRBJ2-1, with 8 bases identical to TRBD2. V lost 4 bases to trimming and J lost 7 bases; unmatched junction nucleotides: 9. The germline V gene has CDR1 MNHEY and CDR2 SMNVEV (reference sequence). This CDR3 region has 15 residues. The CDR3 DNA sequence: TGTGCCAGCAGTTACTTCGGGGGGGCCGGGAATGAGCAGTTCTTC. Translating it yields CASSYFGGAGNEQFF.

This sequence joins TRBV7-9 and TRBJ2-7; D possibly corresponds to TRBD1 (6 bases). The CDR3 totals 15 residues. The V end was cut by 2 bases, the J end by 3 bases, with 14 bases between. Germline V CDR1 and CDR2: SEHNR, FQNEAQ (reference sequence). The CDR3 region has the DNA TGTGCCAGCAGCTTATTTTCGGACAGTGACTACGAGCAGTACTTC. Protein sequence: CASSLFSDSDYEQYF.

This clonotype has more than one count but fewer than ten. The chain is built from TRBV20-1 and TRBJ1-1; 8 bases fit TRBD1. Trimming took 3 bases from V and 6 from J; bases not matched to a gene: 6. CDR3 size: 13 residues. Germline CDR1 is DFQATT and CDR2 is SNEGSKA (reference sequence). The CDR3 spells CSARPDRGAEAFF. Written as DNA, the CDR3 is TGCAGTGCTAGGCCCGACAGGGGCGCTGAAGCTTTCTTT.

The chain joins TRBV10-3 to TRBJ1-5; D gene uncertain. Trimming pared 2 bases from V and 2 bases from J, leaving 7 bases between. The CDR3 totals 14 residues. CDR1 ENHRY and CDR2 SYGVKD come from the germline V gene. CDR3 region: CAISEIPGNQPQHF. CDR3 nucleotide sequence: TGTGCCATCAGTGAGATCCCGGGCAATCAGCCCCAGCATTTT.

J is TRBJ2-7 and V is TRBV27; 10 nucleotides line up with TRBD1. This CDR3 region has 16 residues. In germline, CDR1 is MNHEY, CDR2 SMNVEV (reference sequence). The junction had 9 bases not matched to a gene; V was cut back by 2 bases and J by 5 bases. The CDR3 nucleotides read TGTGCCAGCAGTTTAGCTTCGACAGGGGGCTTCGACGAGCAGTACTTC. Amino acids: CASSLASTGGFDEQYF.

This clonotype has only a few counts. The chain joins TRBV28 to TRBJ2-7, with TRBD1 identical over 9 bases. The ends lost 6 bases at V and 3 bases at J; junction bases unmatched: 9. This CDR3 is built from 15 residues. Germline V gene data show CDR1 as MDHEN and CDR2 as SYDVKM. CDR3 amino acids: CASRGWTGAYYEQYF. The DNA of the CDR3 is TGTGCCAGCAGGGGTTGGACAGGGGCTTACTACGAGCAGTACTTC.

V usage is TRBV7-2 and J usage is TRBJ1-6; possible D gene TRBD1, 5 bases. The germline V gene has CDR1 SGHTA and CDR2 FQGNSA. The ends were cut back, 0 bases at V and 8 bases at J, with 23 bases in the middle. The CDR3 runs to 19 residues. The CDR3 region has the DNA TGTGCCAGCAGCTTAGCGGGGGATCTCAAGGCCCGATTCTATTCACCCCTCCACTTT. It specifies CASSLAGDLKARFYSPLHF. Drawing the rest from reference TRBV7-2 and TRBJ1-6, the complete variable domain is GAGVSQSPSNKVTEKGKDVELRCDPISGHTALYWYRQSLGQGLEFLIYFQGNSAPDKSGLPSDRFSAERTGGSVSTLTIQRTQQEDSAVYLCASSLAGDLKARFYSPLHFGNGTRLTVT.

The chain links TRBV6-6 to TRBJ2-7; D unclear. The V gene's germline CDR1 is MNHNY and CDR2 SVGAGI (reference sequence). The CDR3 covers 14 residues. V was shortened by 4 bases and J by 3 bases, with 13 bases between the two germline ends. The CDR3 sequence is CASSFAVENYEQYF. For the CDR3, the DNA is TGTGCCAGCAGTTTTGCAGTCGAGAACTACGAGCAGTACTTC.

The rearrangement uses TRBV18 and TRBJ1-1, with D perhaps matching TRBD1 (6 bases). V lost 4 bases and J lost 0, with 9 bases in between. The CDR3 consists of 14 residues. The germline V gene has CDR1 KGHSH and CDR2 LQKENI. CDR3 coding DNA: TGTGCCAGCTCACGACAGGAGTTGAACACTGAAGCTTTCTTT. It yields the protein CASSRQELNTEAFF. The entire variable domain, with the rest obtained from reference TRBV18 and TRBJ1-1, is as follows: NAGVMQNPRHLVRRRGQEARLRCSPMKGHSHVYWYRQLPEEGLKFMVYLQKENIIDESGMPKERFSAEFPKEGPSILRIQQVVRGDSAAYFCASSRQELNTEAFFGQGTRLTVV.

The chain joins TRBV29-1 to TRBJ2-5; no clear D. Germline V gene sequence: CDR1 SQVTM, CDR2 ANQGSEA. This CDR3 spans 12 amino acids. V lost 3 bases and J lost 0, with 5 bases in between. The CDR3 spells CSVEGHQETQYF. In DNA form, the CDR3 reads TGCAGCGTTGAGGGCCACCAAGAGACCCAGTACTTC.

The V gene is TRBV5-5, the J gene TRBJ2-1, with 8 bases matching TRBD1. Germline CDR1 is SGHKS and CDR2 is YYEKEE (reference sequence). This CDR3 has 15 amino acids. The V gene end was trimmed by 3 bases and the J gene end by 4 bases; junction bases not matched to a gene: 6. CDR3 nucleotides: TGTGCCAGCAGCTACGAGCAGGGGGCATACAATGAGCAGTTCTTC. Amino acid sequence: CASSYEQGAYNEQFF.

A note on this clonotype: This could be a read error, since a much larger clone is one nucleotide away. The genes are TRBV3-1 and TRBJ1-2; a possible D gene is TRBD1 (5 bases). The V gene's germline CDR1 is LGHDT and CDR2 YNNKEL (reference sequence). The CDR3 spans 14 residues. CDR3 coding DNA: TGTACCAGCAGCTACCTAGGGGTTGGCCATGGCTACACCTTC. It translates to CTSSYLGVGHGYTF. The full variable domain, rest sourced from reference TRBV3-1 and TRBJ1-2, is DTAVSQTPKYLVTQMGNDKSIKCEQNLGHDTMYWYKQDSKKFLKIMFSYNNKELIINETVPNRFSPKSPDKAHLNLHINSLELGDSAVYFCTSSYLGVGHGYTFGSGTRLTVV.

V gene TRBV7-3 combines with J gene TRBJ1-2, with D hard to call. The V and J ends lost 5 bases and 2 bases respectively, with 15 bases between them. The CDR3 loop spans 15 amino acids. The germline V gene has CDR1 SGHTA and CDR2 FQGTGA. Here the CDR3 DNA reads TGTGCCAGCAGCGATCTAACCGGGATCAACTATGGCTACACCTTC. Its translation: CASSDLTGINYGYTF.

This clonotype was counted at least ten times. This sequence joins TRBV10-3 and TRBJ2-3; perhaps TRBD1 as D (5 bases). Germline CDR1 reads ENHRY; CDR2 reads SYGVKD. The V gene lost 4 bases and the J gene lost 3 bases, with 8 bases spanning the gap. This CDR3 has 13 residues. DNA for the CDR3: TGTGCCATCAGTGCAGGGTCGACAGATACGCAGTATTTT. The encoded protein is CAISAGSTDTQYF.

The chain recombines TRBV6-5 with TRBJ1-2; unclear D gene. Between the trimmed V and J ends, which lost 10 bases and 10 bases, there was a span of 16 bases. Germline V gene sequence: CDR1 MNHEY, CDR2 SVGAGI. This CDR3 has 11 residues. The CDR3 region is CATIGREVYTF. The CDR3 DNA is TGTGCCACCATTGGCCGGGAGGTCTACACCTTC.

This sequence joins TRBV6-6 and TRBJ1-4, with no clear D. The CDR3 extends over 13 amino acids. The germline V gene encodes CDR1 MNHNY and CDR2 SVGAGI (reference sequence). The germline V and J ends were trimmed by 9 bases and 6 bases, with 14 bases remaining between them. As DNA, the CDR3 is TGTGCCAGTCTTCTGGACGTCGATGAAAAACTGTTTTTT. Its protein product is CASLLDVDEKLFF.